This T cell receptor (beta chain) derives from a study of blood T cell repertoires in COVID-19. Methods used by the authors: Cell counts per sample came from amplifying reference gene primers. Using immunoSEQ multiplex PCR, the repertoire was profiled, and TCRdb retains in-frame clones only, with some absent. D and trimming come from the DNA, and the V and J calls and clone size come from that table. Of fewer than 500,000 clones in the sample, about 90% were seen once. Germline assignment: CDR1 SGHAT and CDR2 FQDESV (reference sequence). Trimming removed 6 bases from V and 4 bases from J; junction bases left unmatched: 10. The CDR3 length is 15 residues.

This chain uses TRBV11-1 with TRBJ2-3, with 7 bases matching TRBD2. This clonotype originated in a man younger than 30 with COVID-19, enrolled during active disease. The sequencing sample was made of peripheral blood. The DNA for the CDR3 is TGTGCCAGCAGTGAGGGGCACCGGGGGGCAGATACGCAGTATTTT. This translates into CASSEGHRGADTQYF.